This TCR beta chain stems from a study of T cell responses to AZD1222 COVID-19 vaccine. Only in-frame clones appear in the TCRdb table, and some are missing; sequencing was by immunoSEQ multiplex PCR. Of tens of thousands of clones in the sample, 70% to 90% are singletons; the top ten hold 6.9%. The V gene's germline CDR1 is SNHLY and CDR2 FYNNEI. There are 17 residues in the CDR3. V was cut by 7 bases and J by 2 bases, with 22 bases left in between. General study results and limits: No repertoire was sampled before or during the peak T cell response, only after it.

This clone was seen a few times. Its specificity is unknown. The chain carries TRBV2 and TRBJ2-3; the D gene is possibly TRBD2 (7 bases). This clonotype was obtained from an adult who received the AZD1222 COVID-19 vaccine. Sequenced material: peripheral blood, taken 28 days after the second AZD1222 dose. DNA of the CDR3: TGTGCCAGCAACTCCCTAGGGGGGGGCGTTCTCACAGATACGCAGTATTTT. Its protein is CASNSLGGGVLTDTQYF.